Sequencing of this T cell receptor (beta chain) was carried out in a study of shared clonotypes between healthy human individuals. Study results and limitations: There were few donors, and this limited the genetic and exposure-history diversity represented. Clonotypes not shared had lower generation probabilities than those common to all four donors.

A CD45RA+ naive subset and a CD45RA-negative memory subset were split from CD4+ cells. This clone was observed once. Its antigen is unknown. Germline CDR1 and CDR2: LNHDA and SQIVND (reference sequence). V gave up 5 bases and J gave up 4 bases, with 12 bases separating them. This CDR3 spans 13 amino acids. In the original analysis: For the immunoSEQ data, sequences were junction-only without quality scores, so filtering differed. The protocol was immunoSEQ multiplex PCR, while the TCRdb copy is restricted to in-frame clones and leaves out a portion. V and J calls plus clone size are reproduced from that table; the DNA served to infer D and trimming. The sample shows 2,500,000 or so clones, over 85% of them seen only once.

This rearrangement joins TRBV19 to TRBJ2-7; D not resolved. This TCR was sampled from a man in his late teens or twenties in good health. Sequencing used naive CD4+ T cells sorted from blood. Subset indicated: CD45RA+ positively selected. This chain's CDR3 is CASSPGPKYEQYF. The CDR3 DNA reads as TGTGCCAGTAGTCCCGGGCCAAAATACGAGCAGTACTTC.